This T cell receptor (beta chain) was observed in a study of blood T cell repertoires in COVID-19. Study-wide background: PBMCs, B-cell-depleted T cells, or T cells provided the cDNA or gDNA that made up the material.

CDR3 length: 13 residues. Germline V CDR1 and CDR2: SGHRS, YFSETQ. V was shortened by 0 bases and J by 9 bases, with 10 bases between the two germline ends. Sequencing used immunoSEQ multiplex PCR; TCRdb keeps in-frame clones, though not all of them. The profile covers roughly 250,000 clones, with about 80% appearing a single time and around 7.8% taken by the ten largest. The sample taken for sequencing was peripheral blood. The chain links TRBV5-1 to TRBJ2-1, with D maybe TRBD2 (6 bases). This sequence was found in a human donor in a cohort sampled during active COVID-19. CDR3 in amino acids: CASSLAWGGEQFF. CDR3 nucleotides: TGCGCCAGCAGCTTGGCCTGGGGAGGTGAGCAGTTCTTC.